This TCR beta chain was sequenced for a study of T cell responses to AZD1222 COVID-19 vaccine. Clones were sequenced by immunoSEQ multiplex PCR, and TCRdb holds only the in-frame ones, with some missing. The sample carries 65,000 to 70,000 clones, around 82% recorded once. General study findings and limits: It should be noted that donors were predominantly white British and more often female, and clonal diversity was possibly underestimated.

A remark on this clone: Its matching antigen is unknown.

Germline V gene sequence: CDR1 MNHEY, CDR2 SVGAGI. CDR3 length equals 13 residues. Trimming removed 7 bases from V and 5 bases from J, with 14 bases in between. The receptor comes from an adult in good health. The chain couples TRBV6-5 to TRBJ2-5, with a weak D call TRBD1 (8 bases). This material consisted of peripheral blood, taken on day 0 of AZD1222 vaccination. The CDR3 DNA reads TGTGCCAGCAACGGACAGGGAGGGGAGACCCAGTACTTC. It is translated as CASNGQGGETQYF.